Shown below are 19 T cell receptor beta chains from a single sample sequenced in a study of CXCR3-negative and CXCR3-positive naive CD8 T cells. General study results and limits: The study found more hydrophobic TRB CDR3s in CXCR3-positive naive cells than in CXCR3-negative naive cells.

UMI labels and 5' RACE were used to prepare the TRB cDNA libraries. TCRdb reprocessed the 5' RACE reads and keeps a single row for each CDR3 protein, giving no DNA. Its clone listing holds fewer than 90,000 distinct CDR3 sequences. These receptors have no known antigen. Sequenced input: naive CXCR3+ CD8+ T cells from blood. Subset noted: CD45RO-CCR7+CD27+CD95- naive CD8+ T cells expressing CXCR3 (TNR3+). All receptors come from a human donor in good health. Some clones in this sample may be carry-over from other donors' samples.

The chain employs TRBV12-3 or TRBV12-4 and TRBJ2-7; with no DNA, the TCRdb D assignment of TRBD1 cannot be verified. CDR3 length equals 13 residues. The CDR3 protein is CASSPGGPYEQYF.

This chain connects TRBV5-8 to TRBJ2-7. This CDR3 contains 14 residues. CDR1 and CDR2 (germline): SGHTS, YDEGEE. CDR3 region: CASSLSDGTYEQYF.

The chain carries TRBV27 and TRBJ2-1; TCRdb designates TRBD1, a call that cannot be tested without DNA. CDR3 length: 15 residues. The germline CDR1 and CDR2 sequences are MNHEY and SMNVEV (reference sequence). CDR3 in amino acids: CASSSSGQGYDEQFF.

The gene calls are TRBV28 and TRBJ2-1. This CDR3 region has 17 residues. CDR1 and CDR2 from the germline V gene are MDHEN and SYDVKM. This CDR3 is CASSLFLSTDSYNEQFF.

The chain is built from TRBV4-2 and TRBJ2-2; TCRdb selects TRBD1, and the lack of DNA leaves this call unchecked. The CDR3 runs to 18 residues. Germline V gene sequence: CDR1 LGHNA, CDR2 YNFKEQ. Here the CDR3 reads CASSHRDPDYSNTGELFF.

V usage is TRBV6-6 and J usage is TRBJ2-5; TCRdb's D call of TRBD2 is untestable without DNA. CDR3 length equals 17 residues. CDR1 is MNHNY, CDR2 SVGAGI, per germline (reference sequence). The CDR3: CASRPDQPGLPKETQYF.

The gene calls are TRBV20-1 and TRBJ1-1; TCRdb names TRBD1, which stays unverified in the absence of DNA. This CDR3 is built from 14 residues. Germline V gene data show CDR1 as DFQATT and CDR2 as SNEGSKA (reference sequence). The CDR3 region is CSAPTGTGVTEAFF.

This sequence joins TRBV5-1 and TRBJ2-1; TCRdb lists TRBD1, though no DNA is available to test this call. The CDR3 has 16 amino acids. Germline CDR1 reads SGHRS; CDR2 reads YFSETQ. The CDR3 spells CASSSAGTSLYNEQFF.

The CDR3 sequence is CASSFVSGGAYNEQFF. The V and J genes are TRBV27 and TRBJ2-1; TCRdb reports TRBD2, a call that lacks DNA to check it against. CDR3 length: 16 residues. Germline assignment: CDR1 MNHEY and CDR2 SMNVEV (reference sequence).

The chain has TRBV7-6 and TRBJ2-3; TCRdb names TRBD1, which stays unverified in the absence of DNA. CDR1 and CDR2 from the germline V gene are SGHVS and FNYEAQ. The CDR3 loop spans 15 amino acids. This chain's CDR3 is CASSQNPLRTDTQYF.

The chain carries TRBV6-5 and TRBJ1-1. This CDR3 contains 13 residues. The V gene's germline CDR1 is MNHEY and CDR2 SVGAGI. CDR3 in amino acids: CASSYSGGGEAFF.

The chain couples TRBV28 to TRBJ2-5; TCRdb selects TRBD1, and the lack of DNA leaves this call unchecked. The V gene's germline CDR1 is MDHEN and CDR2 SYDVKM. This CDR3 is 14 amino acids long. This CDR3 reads CASSLSWTGGTQYF.

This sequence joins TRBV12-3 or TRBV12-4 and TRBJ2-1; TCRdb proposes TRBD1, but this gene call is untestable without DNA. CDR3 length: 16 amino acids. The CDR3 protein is CASSPLESNSYNEQFF.

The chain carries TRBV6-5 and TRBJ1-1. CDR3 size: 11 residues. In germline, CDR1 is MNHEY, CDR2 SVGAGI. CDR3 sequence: CGSSYGPEAFF.

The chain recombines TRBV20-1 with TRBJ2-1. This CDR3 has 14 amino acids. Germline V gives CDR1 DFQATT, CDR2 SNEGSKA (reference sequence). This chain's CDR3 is CSARIVSSYNEQFF.

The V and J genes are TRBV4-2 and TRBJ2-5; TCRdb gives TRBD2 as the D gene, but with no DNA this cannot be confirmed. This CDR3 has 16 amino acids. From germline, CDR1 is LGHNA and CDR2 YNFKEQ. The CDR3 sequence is CASSHTSGVGGETQYF.

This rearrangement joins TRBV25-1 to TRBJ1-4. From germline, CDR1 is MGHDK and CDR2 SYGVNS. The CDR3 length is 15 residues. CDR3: CASSEWESDNEKLFF. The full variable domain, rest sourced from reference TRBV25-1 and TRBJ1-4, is EADIYQTPRYLVIGTGKKITLECSQTMGHDKMYWYQQDPGMELHLIHYSYGVNSTEKGDLSSESTVSRIRTEHFPLTLESARPSHTSQYLCASSEWESDNEKLFFGSGTQLSVL.

CDR3 region: CSVEDPGRGGYEQYF. The chain has TRBV29-1 and TRBJ2-7; no DNA is available, so the TRBD1 call from TCRdb remains unchecked. The CDR3 is 15 residues long. Germline CDR1 is SQVTM and CDR2 is ANQGSEA.

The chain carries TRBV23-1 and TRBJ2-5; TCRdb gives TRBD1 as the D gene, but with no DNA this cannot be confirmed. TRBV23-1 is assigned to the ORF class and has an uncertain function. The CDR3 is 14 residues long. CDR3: CASSHQGGVETQYF.